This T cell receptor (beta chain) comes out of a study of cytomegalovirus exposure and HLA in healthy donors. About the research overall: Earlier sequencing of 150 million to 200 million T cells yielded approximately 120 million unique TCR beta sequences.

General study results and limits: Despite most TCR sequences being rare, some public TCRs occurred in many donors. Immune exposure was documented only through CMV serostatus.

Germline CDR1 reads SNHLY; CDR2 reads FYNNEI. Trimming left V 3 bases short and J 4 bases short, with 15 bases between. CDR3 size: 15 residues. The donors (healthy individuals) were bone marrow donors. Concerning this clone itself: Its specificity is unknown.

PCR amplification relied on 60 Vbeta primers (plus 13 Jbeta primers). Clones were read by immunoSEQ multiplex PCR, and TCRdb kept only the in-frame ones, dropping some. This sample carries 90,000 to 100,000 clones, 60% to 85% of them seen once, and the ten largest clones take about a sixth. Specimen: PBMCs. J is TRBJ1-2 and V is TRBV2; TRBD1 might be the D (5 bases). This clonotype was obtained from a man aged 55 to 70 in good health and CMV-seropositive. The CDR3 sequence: CASSEGGTRAYGYTF. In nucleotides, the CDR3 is TGTGCCAGCAGTGAGGGGGGGACCCGCGCCTATGGCTACACCTTC. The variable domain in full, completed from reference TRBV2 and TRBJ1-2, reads EPEVTQTPSHQVTQMGQEVILRCVPISNHLYFYWYRQILGQKVEFLVSFYNNEISEKSEIFDDQFSVERPDGSNFTLKIRSTKLEDSAMYFCASSEGGTRAYGYTFGSGTRLTVV.